Listed below are T cell receptor beta chains from one sample, sequenced in a study of shared clonotypes between healthy human individuals. The table came from immunoSEQ multiplex PCR; TCRdb's copy has only in-frame clones and leaves some out. In the table there are 2 million to 3 million clones, roughly 93% of which are singletons. The sample was naive CD4+ T cells from PBMCs. All receptors come from a young man in good health. Some clones in this sample may be carry-over from other donors' samples. Each CDR3 is given with its conserved first and last residue. A D gene is named only where the DNA matches it firmly. The listing skips clone size in some rows; elsewhere it reads once, few, many or a size class.

V gene: TRBV5-4
D gene: -
J gene: TRBJ1-6
clone size: -
CDR3 protein: CASSLQGLDSPLHF
CDR3 DNA: TGTGCCAGCAGCTTGCAGGGACTTGATTCACCCCTCCACTTT

V gene: TRBV9
D gene: -
J gene: TRBJ2-1
clone size: -
CDR3 protein: CASSVGGDRNEQFF
CDR3 DNA: TGTGCCAGCAGCGTAGGTGGGGACCGCAATGAGCAGTTCTTC

V gene: TRBV28
D gene: -
J gene: TRBJ1-2
clone size: -
CDR3 protein: CASSLPVTTGYTF
CDR3 DNA: TGTGCCAGCAGTTTACCAGTAACGACGGGCTACACCTTC

V gene: TRBV4-3
D gene: TRBD1
J gene: TRBJ2-7
clone size: -
CDR3 protein: CASSQGGQGGYEQYF
CDR3 DNA: TGCGCCAGCAGCCAAGGAGGACAGGGGGGTTACGAGCAGTACTTC

V gene: TRBV27
D gene: TRBD1
J gene: TRBJ1-5
clone size: few
CDR3 protein: CASSSSIDRAQPQHF
CDR3 DNA: TGTGCCAGCAGTTCATCCATCGACAGGGCTCAGCCCCAGCATTTT

V gene: TRBV5-1
D gene: TRBD1
J gene: TRBJ1-1
clone size: -
CDR3 protein: CASSLGGQGTEAFF
CDR3 DNA: TGCGCCAGCAGCTTGGGGGGACAGGGGACTGAAGCTTTCTTT

V gene: TRBV5-1
D gene: -
J gene: TRBJ2-7
clone size: -
CDR3 protein: CASSFAGSHYEQYF
CDR3 DNA: TGCGCCAGCAGCTTTGCCGGGAGCCACTACGAGCAGTACTTC

V gene: TRBV9
D gene: TRBD1
J gene: TRBJ2-1
clone size: -
CDR3 protein: CASSTQQGQYYEQFF
CDR3 DNA: TGTGCCAGCTCCACCCAGCAGGGACAGTACTATGAGCAGTTCTTC

V gene: TRBV5-1
D gene: TRBD1
J gene: TRBJ2-1
clone size: -
CDR3 protein: CASSLEQGNEQFF
CDR3 DNA: TGCGCCAGCAGCTTGGAACAGGGGAATGAGCAGTTCTTC

V gene: TRBV4-3
D gene: -
J gene: TRBJ2-3
clone size: -
CDR3 protein: CASSQDGAGQSTDTQYF
CDR3 DNA: TGCGCCAGCAGCCAAGATGGGGCGGGACAGAGCACAGATACGCAGTATTTT

V gene: TRBV7-9
D gene: -
J gene: TRBJ1-2
clone size: -
CDR3 protein: CASSLPHGVEGDGYTF
CDR3 DNA: TGTGCCAGCAGCCTTCCCCATGGGGTTGAGGGAGATGGCTACACCTTC

V gene: TRBV27
D gene: -
J gene: TRBJ2-3
clone size: -
CDR3 protein: CASSYWSGYTDTQYF
CDR3 DNA: TGTGCCAGCAGTTACTGGAGCGGTTACACAGATACGCAGTATTTT

V gene: TRBV18
D gene: TRBD2
J gene: TRBJ2-7
clone size: -
CDR3 protein: CASSPDRGLAVEQYF
CDR3 DNA: TGTGCCAGCTCACCAGATCGTGGACTAGCGGTTGAGCAGTACTTC

V gene: TRBV5-6
D gene: TRBD2
J gene: TRBJ2-7
clone size: -
CDR3 protein: CASSLGLAGDYEQYF
CDR3 DNA: TGTGCCAGCAGCTTGGGGCTAGCGGGAGACTACGAGCAGTACTTC

V gene: TRBV10-3
D gene: -
J gene: TRBJ2-1
clone size: -
CDR3 protein: CAIRGDPKGDNEQFF
CDR3 DNA: TGTGCCATCAGAGGGGATCCCAAGGGGGACAATGAGCAGTTCTTC

V gene: TRBV30
D gene: -
J gene: TRBJ1-2
clone size: -
CDR3 protein: CAWGNYGYTF
CDR3 DNA: TGTGCCTGGGGGAACTATGGCTACACCTTC

V gene: TRBV5-4
D gene: TRBD2
J gene: TRBJ2-4
clone size: -
CDR3 protein: CASSPRTSGDLAKNIQYF
CDR3 DNA: TGTGCCAGCAGCCCAAGGACTAGCGGGGATCTAGCCAAAAACATTCAGTACTTC

V gene: TRBV30
D gene: -
J gene: TRBJ2-1
clone size: -
CDR3 protein: CAWDNAYEQFF
CDR3 DNA: TGTGCCTGGGACAATGCGTATGAGCAGTTCTTC

V gene: TRBV5-4
D gene: TRBD1
J gene: TRBJ2-7
clone size: -
CDR3 protein: CASSFPGQGIHEQYF
CDR3 DNA: TGTGCCAGCAGTTTCCCGGGACAGGGCATTCACGAGCAGTACTTC

V gene: TRBV5-1
D gene: -
J gene: TRBJ1-4
clone size: -
CDR3 protein: CASTRGEVGEKLFF
CDR3 DNA: TGCGCCAGCACCAGAGGGGAAGTTGGGGAAAAACTGTTTTTT

V gene: TRBV2
D gene: -
J gene: TRBJ2-1
clone size: few
CDR3 protein: CATRDYNEQFF
CDR3 DNA: TGTGCCACCAGGGATTACAATGAGCAGTTCTTC

V gene: TRBV19
D gene: TRBD1
J gene: TRBJ1-5
clone size: -
CDR3 protein: CASNRQGRGAYSNQPQHF
CDR3 DNA: TGTGCCAGTAATAGACAGGGGAGAGGGGCTTATAGCAATCAGCCCCAGCATTTT

V gene: TRBV10-2
D gene: TRBD2
J gene: TRBJ2-2
clone size: -
CDR3 protein: CASSEGFWLAGPNTGELFF
CDR3 DNA: TGCGCCAGCAGTGAGGGGTTTTGGCTAGCGGGGCCGAACACCGGGGAGCTGTTTTTT

V gene: TRBV5-8
D gene: TRBD2
J gene: TRBJ2-1
clone size: -
CDR3 protein: CASSLEREGLEGTQFF
CDR3 DNA: TGTGCCAGCAGCTTGGAGCGGGAGGGCCTTGAGGGCACTCAGTTCTTC

V gene: TRBV18
D gene: -
J gene: TRBJ1-5
clone size: -
CDR3 protein: CASSPDGGQPQHF
CDR3 DNA: TGTGCCAGCTCACCGGACGGCGGCCAGCCCCAGCATTTT

V gene: TRBV28
D gene: TRBD1
J gene: TRBJ2-7
clone size: -
CDR3 protein: CASSLLMGTGGFDEQYF
CDR3 DNA: TGTGCCAGCAGTTTACTAATGGGGACAGGGGGCTTCGACGAGCAGTACTTC

V gene: TRBV28
D gene: -
J gene: TRBJ2-2
clone size: -
CDR3 protein: CASSRGHGELFF
CDR3 DNA: TGTGCCAGCAGTAGAGGGCACGGGGAGCTGTTTTTT

V gene: TRBV28
D gene: -
J gene: TRBJ1-1
clone size: -
CDR3 protein: CASSLLVGLGNTEAFF
CDR3 DNA: TGTGCCAGCAGCCTACTAGTTGGGCTGGGGAACACTGAAGCTTTCTTT

V gene: TRBV7-2
D gene: TRBD1
J gene: TRBJ2-5
clone size: -
CDR3 protein: CASSLIQGPQETQYF
CDR3 DNA: TGTGCCAGCAGCTTAATACAGGGGCCTCAAGAGACCCAGTACTTC

V gene: TRBV7-8
D gene: -
J gene: TRBJ2-7
clone size: -
CDR3 protein: CASSLWVLYEQYF
CDR3 DNA: TGTGCCAGCAGCTTATGGGTTCTCTACGAGCAGTACTTC

V gene: TRBV15
D gene: -
J gene: TRBJ1-5
clone size: -
CDR3 protein: CATSPRRREQPQHF
CDR3 DNA: TGTGCCACCAGCCCCCGGCGAAGGGAACAGCCCCAGCATTTT

V gene: TRBV2
D gene: TRBD2
J gene: TRBJ2-1
clone size: -
CDR3 protein: CASSEELAGASEQFF
CDR3 DNA: TGTGCCAGCAGTGAAGAACTAGCGGGAGCCAGTGAGCAGTTCTTC

V gene: TRBV5-6
D gene: -
J gene: TRBJ1-5
clone size: -
CDR3 protein: CASSSGQPNQPQHF
CDR3 DNA: TGTGCCAGCAGCTCCGGACAGCCCAATCAGCCCCAGCATTTT

V gene: TRBV6-5
D gene: -
J gene: TRBJ1-4
clone size: -
CDR3 protein: CASSYSKAGTRGKLFF
CDR3 DNA: TGTGCCAGCAGTTACTCGAAAGCAGGGACGAGGGGAAAACTGTTTTTT

V gene: TRBV7-6
D gene: TRBD2
J gene: TRBJ2-5
clone size: -
CDR3 protein: CASSQGAGPGETQYF
CDR3 DNA: TGTGCCAGCAGCCAAGGAGCGGGGCCCGGGGAGACCCAGTACTTC

V gene: TRBV6-6
D gene: -
J gene: TRBJ1-1
clone size: -
CDR3 protein: CASSFGIMNTEAFF
CDR3 DNA: TGTGCCAGCAGCTTCGGGATAATGAACACTGAAGCTTTCTTT

V gene: TRBV7-9
D gene: -
J gene: TRBJ1-2
clone size: -
CDR3 protein: CASRGPNYGYTF
CDR3 DNA: TGTGCCAGCCGAGGGCCTAACTATGGCTACACCTTC

V gene: TRBV7-6
D gene: -
J gene: TRBJ2-3
clone size: -
CDR3 protein: CASSRPSPRVDTQYF
CDR3 DNA: TGTGCCAGCAGCCGCCCCTCCCCCCGAGTAGATACGCAGTATTTT

V gene: TRBV5-1
D gene: -
J gene: TRBJ2-2
clone size: -
CDR3 protein: CASSLAATWGELFF
CDR3 DNA: TGCGCCAGCAGCTTGGCCGCTACCTGGGGGGAGCTGTTTTTT

V gene: TRBV6-1
D gene: TRBD2
J gene: TRBJ2-5
clone size: -
CDR3 protein: CASAVPAGGPETQYF
CDR3 DNA: TGTGCCAGCGCCGTTCCAGCGGGAGGGCCGGAGACCCAGTACTTC

V gene: TRBV18
D gene: TRBD1
J gene: TRBJ2-7
clone size: once
CDR3 protein: CASSRRDRGPLMVTYEQYF
CDR3 DNA: TGTGCCAGCTCACGACGGGACAGGGGGCCCCTCATGGTTACCTACGAGCAGTACTTC

V gene: TRBV11-2
D gene: TRBD1
J gene: TRBJ2-7
clone size: -
CDR3 protein: CASSLDRAKQYF
CDR3 DNA: TGTGCCAGCAGTTTAGACAGGGCGAAGCAGTACTTC

V gene: TRBV28
D gene: -
J gene: TRBJ1-4
clone size: -
CDR3 protein: CASSPQLTEKLFF
CDR3 DNA: TGTGCCAGCAGTCCCCAGCTAACTGAAAAACTGTTTTTT

V gene: TRBV5-1
D gene: TRBD2
J gene: TRBJ2-1
clone size: -
CDR3 protein: CASSPVAGGQGEQFF
CDR3 DNA: TGCGCCAGCAGCCCGGTAGCGGGAGGACAGGGTGAGCAGTTCTTC

V gene: TRBV5-1
D gene: TRBD2
J gene: TRBJ2-1
clone size: once
CDR3 protein: CASSSGLADTTEQFF
CDR3 DNA: TGCGCCAGCAGCTCAGGACTAGCGGATACTACTGAGCAGTTCTTC

V gene: TRBV7-9
D gene: TRBD1
J gene: TRBJ1-3
clone size: once
CDR3 protein: CASSAGWVQGVSGNTIYF
CDR3 DNA: TGTGCCAGCAGCGCCGGCTGGGTGCAGGGGGTCTCTGGAAACACCATATATTTT

V gene: TRBV15
D gene: TRBD2
J gene: TRBJ2-7
clone size: -
CDR3 protein: CATSRVSSGYEQYF
CDR3 DNA: TGTGCCACCAGCAGAGTGTCTAGCGGCTACGAGCAGTACTTC

V gene: TRBV9
D gene: TRBD1
J gene: TRBJ2-7
clone size: -
CDR3 protein: CASSTGPGQSYEQYF
CDR3 DNA: TGTGCCAGCAGCACGGGACCGGGACAGTCCTACGAGCAGTACTTC